These 27 T cell receptor beta chains originate from one sample sequenced in a study of long-term antiretroviral therapy in people with HIV. Sequencing relied on immunoSEQ assay v3.0, run at survey level. The table came from immunoSEQ multiplex PCR; TCRdb's copy has only in-frame clones and leaves some out. This sample has some 28,000 clones, with 90% found just once. Sequences were derived from unsorted PBMCs, sampled about 5.2 years after starting antiretroviral therapy. These receptors were obtained from a woman aged 35 to 49 with HIV.

This clone appeared a single time. The V gene is TRBV7-9, the J gene TRBJ1-5, with a weak D call TRBD1 (5 bases). There are 14 residues in the CDR3. Germline assignment: CDR1 SEHNR and CDR2 FQNEAQ (reference sequence). Trimming removed 0 bases at V and 4 bases at J, with 7 bases between. The CDR3 is CASSLAGGNQPQHF. Here the CDR3 DNA reads TGTGCCAGCAGCTTAGCGGGGGGGAATCAGCCCCAGCATTTT.

This chain links TRBV7-2 with TRBJ1-1; D is ambiguous. The length of the CDR3 is 15 residues. The germline V gene encodes CDR1 SGHTA and CDR2 FQGNSA. The germline V and J ends were trimmed by 3 bases and 4 bases, with 15 bases remaining between them. DNA for the CDR3: TGTGCCAGCAGCTTGAACGGTCCTGGGGTCACTGAAGCTTTCTTT. It codes for CASSLNGPGVTEAFF.

The V call is TRBV5-1, the J call TRBJ1-2; TRBD1 aligns across 9 bases. This CDR3 is built from 20 residues. V dropped 6 bases and J dropped 6; count of bases not matched to a gene: 27. Germline V gene sequence: CDR1 SGHRS, CDR2 YFSETQ. The CDR3 sequence: CASTPGDRAGLGKGQDGYTF. The CDR3 DNA reads TGCGCCAGCACCCCCGGGGACAGGGCTGGATTGGGCAAGGGCCAGGATGGCTACACCTTC.

In this sample, this clone turned up once. V gene TRBV30 combines with J gene TRBJ1-5, with TRBD1 as a possible D gene (5 bases). V dropped 3 bases and J dropped 4 bases, with 13 bases sitting between them. This CDR3 is 14 amino acids long. CDR1 is GTSNPN and CDR2 is SVGIG in the germline V gene (reference sequence). The CDR3 is CAWRGDDTNQPQHF. Written as DNA, the CDR3 is TGTGCCTGGAGGGGGGACGATACGAATCAGCCCCAGCATTTT.

This chain connects TRBV9 to TRBJ2-1, with 7 bases fitting TRBD1. The CDR3 totals 15 residues. In germline, CDR1 is SGDLS, CDR2 YYNGEE. With 0 bases clipped from V and 6 bases from J, the junction kept 6 bases outside the gene matches. The CDR3 region is CASSVGGGPLNEQFF. The CDR3, as DNA: TGTGCCAGCAGCGTAGGAGGGGGCCCCCTCAATGAGCAGTTCTTC. Variable domain in full (rest from reference TRBV9 and TRBJ2-1): DSGVTQTPKHLITATGQRVTLRCSPRSGDLSVYWYQQSLDQGLQFLIQYYNGEERAKGNILERFSAQQFPDLHSELNLSSLELGDSALYFCASSVGGGPLNEQFFGPGTRLTVL.

The chain uses TRBV6-1 and TRBJ2-3; D unresolved. This CDR3 has 16 amino acids. Trimming pared 2 bases from V and 1 base from J, leaving 13 bases between. CDR1 is MNHNS, CDR2 SASEGT, per germline. DNA for the CDR3: TGTGCCAGCAGTGAAAGACCAAACCTTGGCACAGATACGCAGTATTTT. Its protein product is CASSERPNLGTDTQYF.

The chain joins TRBV13 to TRBJ2-7; D call uncertain. From germline, CDR1 is PRHDT and CDR2 FYEKMQ (reference sequence). The CDR3 extends over 15 amino acids. V was trimmed by 4 bases and J by 0 bases, leaving 13 bases between them. The CDR3 region is CASSSQTGFSYEQYF. The CDR3 DNA is TGTGCCAGCAGCTCCCAAACGGGTTTCTCCTACGAGCAGTACTTC.

The chain links TRBV9 to TRBJ1-1; 11 bases align to TRBD1. With V trimmed by 4 bases and J by 6 bases, 5 bases remained unmatched. This CDR3 contains 14 residues. The V gene's germline CDR1 is SGDLS and CDR2 YYNGEE. DNA for the CDR3: TGTGCCAGCAGCCCCTGGGACAGGGGGTCTGAAGCTTTCTTT. Protein product: CASSPWDRGSEAFF.

This chain joins TRBV9 and TRBJ1-4, with a tentative D call TRBD1 (6 bases). Trimming cost V 1 base and J 8 bases, with 15 bases left between them. The CDR3 has 15 amino acids. Per germline, CDR1 SGDLS and CDR2 YYNGEE. The CDR3: CASSVTPGAKEKLFF. CDR3 coding DNA: TGTGCCAGCAGCGTAACCCCAGGGGCGAAGGAAAAACTGTTTTTT.

V usage is TRBV28 and J usage is TRBJ2-1, with TRBD2 matching 8 bases. This CDR3 contains 14 residues. In germline, CDR1 is MDHEN, CDR2 SYDVKM. The ends lost 6 bases at V and 7 bases at J; junction bases unmatched: 8. The CDR3 region is CASRATPGGNEQFF. CDR3 bases: TGTGCCAGCAGAGCGACCCCGGGAGGGAATGAGCAGTTCTTC.

The V gene is TRBV9, the J gene TRBJ1-2, with D possibly being TRBD1 (5 bases). Trimming stripped 2 bases from V and 4 bases from J, with 15 bases between. Germline lookup yields CDR1 SGDLS and CDR2 YYNGEE. The CDR3 loop spans 15 amino acids. The CDR3 DNA follows: TGTGCCAGCAGCGTCGAGAGGGACGGACTCTATGGCTACACCTTC. This gives the protein CASSVERDGLYGYTF. The full variable domain, its missing parts supplied by reference TRBV9 and TRBJ1-2, is DSGVTQTPKHLITATGQRVTLRCSPRSGDLSVYWYQQSLDQGLQFLIQYYNGEERAKGNILERFSAQQFPDLHSELNLSSLELGDSALYFCASSVERDGLYGYTFGSGTRLTVV.

The chain joins TRBV5-8 to TRBJ1-1, with D unclear. CDR1 is SGHTS and CDR2 is YDEGEE in the germline V gene. The V gene lost 1 base and the J gene lost 1 base, with 8 bases spanning the gap. The CDR3 is 14 residues long. The CDR3 region has the DNA TGTGCCAGCAGCTTGCTTATGGGGAACACTGAAGCTTTCTTT. Protein product: CASSLLMGNTEAFF.

The J gene is TRBJ2-1, the V gene TRBV19, with TRBD2 identical over 12 bases. CDR3 size: 17 residues. The V gene end was trimmed by 4 bases and the J gene end by 8 bases; junction bases not matched to a gene: 12. Germline V gene lookup returns CDR1 LNHDA and CDR2 SQIVND (reference sequence). The CDR3 nucleotides read TGTGCCAGTAGTACCAGACTAGCGGGAGTAATAATCCATGAGCAGTTCTTC. Translation: CASSTRLAGVIIHEQFF.

This chain uses TRBV19 with TRBJ1-4; a possible D gene is TRBD1 (5 bases). This CDR3 spans 15 amino acids. Germline V gene sequence: CDR1 LNHDA, CDR2 SQIVND (reference sequence). The V gene lost 7 bases and the J gene lost 8 bases, with 20 bases spanning the gap. CDR3 DNA: TGTGCCAGTACGCGACCGACAGTCAAGGGGGAAAAACTGTTTTTT. Translating it yields CASTRPTVKGEKLFF.

The V call is TRBV7-2, the J call TRBJ1-2; TRBD1 is a possible D gene (5 bases). Per the germline V gene, CDR1 is SGHTA and CDR2 is FQGNSA. This CDR3 comprises 14 residues. Between the trimmed V and J ends, which lost 2 bases and 2 bases, there was a span of 9 bases. CDR3 sequence reads: CASSLPTGNYGYTF. DNA of the CDR3: TGTGCCAGCAGCTTACCTACAGGCAACTATGGCTACACCTTC.

This clone was observed once. This sequence joins TRBV29-1 and TRBJ2-3; the match to TRBD2 covers 7 bases. Germline loops: CDR1 SQVTM, CDR2 ANQGSEA. The junction had 0 bases not matched to a gene; V was cut back by 3 bases and J by 0 bases. The CDR3 has 13 residues. CDR3 sequence reads: CSVDSGSTDTQYF. The CDR3 DNA sequence: TGCAGCGTTGATAGCGGGAGCACAGATACGCAGTATTTT.

V usage is TRBV7-6 and J usage is TRBJ2-3, with 8 bases matching TRBD2. Germline V gene data show CDR1 as SGHVS and CDR2 as FNYEAQ. V trimming: 1 base; J trimming: 4 bases; junction bases outside the gene matches: 7. The CDR3 has 16 amino acids. The CDR3, as DNA: TGTGCCAGCAGCTTAGAGGGTAGCGGGACCCCAGATACGCAGTATTTT. It codes for CASSLEGSGTPDTQYF.

This chain uses TRBV29-1 with TRBJ2-3; TRBD1 matches 8 bases. CDR1 SQVTM and CDR2 ANQGSEA come from the germline V gene. This CDR3 has 12 amino acids. Germline trimming cut 8 bases from V and 3 bases from J; bases unmatched to any gene: 4. The CDR3 loop is CSLQGATDTQYF. Written as DNA, the CDR3 is TGCAGCCTGCAGGGGGCAACAGATACGCAGTATTTT.

V usage is TRBV7-9 and J usage is TRBJ1-2; D unclear. This CDR3 contains 12 residues. The V gene's germline CDR1 is SEHNR and CDR2 FQNEAQ (reference sequence). With 3 bases removed from V and 4 bases from J, the gap between germline ends came to 6 bases. CDR3 DNA sequence: TGTGCCAGCAGCTTGCTTCGCTATGGCTACACCTTC. Translating gives CASSLLRYGYTF.

The chain is built from TRBV11-2 and TRBJ2-1, with D hard to call. Germline CDR1 and CDR2: SGHAT and FQNNGV. This CDR3 is 16 amino acids long. Trimming shortened V by 1 base and J by 0 bases, and 10 bases separated the two germline ends. The CDR3 region has the DNA TGTGCCAGCAGCTTAGGGTGGCAGAGCTCCTACAATGAGCAGTTCTTC. This translates into CASSLGWQSSYNEQFF.

The V and J genes are TRBV5-4 and TRBJ2-6; tentative D call: TRBD1 (6 bases). CDR3 length: 16 amino acids. Per germline, CDR1 SGHNT and CDR2 YYREEE (reference sequence). Trimming cost V 3 bases and J 2 bases, with 12 bases left between them. The CDR3 region is CASSSDRPAGANVLTF. The CDR3, as DNA: TGTGCCAGCAGCTCAGACAGGCCGGCTGGGGCCAACGTCCTGACTTTC.

V and J are TRBV7-9 and TRBJ2-2, with 7 positions matching TRBD1. With 2 bases clipped from V and 7 bases from J, the junction kept 7 bases outside the gene matches. The CDR3 contains 15 residues. Germline CDR1 reads SEHNR; CDR2 reads FQNEAQ (reference sequence). The CDR3 is CASSLYGTADGELFF. The CDR3 DNA follows: TGTGCCAGCAGCTTATACGGGACAGCAGACGGGGAGCTGTTTTTT.

The chain couples TRBV29-1 to TRBJ1-2; D is ambiguous. Germline V gives CDR1 SQVTM, CDR2 ANQGSEA. With 5 bases removed from V and 6 bases from J, the gap between germline ends came to 19 bases. There are 14 residues in the CDR3. The CDR3 DNA sequence: TGCAGCGTTTTAGGGTACAACAGAGAAGATGGCTACACCTTC. Protein sequence: CSVLGYNREDGYTF. Using reference TRBV29-1 and TRBJ1-2 for the parts outside the CDR3, the full variable domain is SAVISQKPSRDICQRGTSLTIQCQVDSQVTMMFWYRQQPGQSLTLIATANQGSEATYESGFVIDKFPISRPNLTFSTLTVSNMSPEDSSIYLCSVLGYNREDGYTFGSGTRLTVV.

The chain carries TRBV19 and TRBJ2-6; 7 nucleotides align to TRBD1. The CDR3 runs to 16 residues. The V gene end was trimmed by 7 bases and the J gene end by 4 bases; junction bases not matched to a gene: 10. Germline values: CDR1 LNHDA, CDR2 SQIVND (reference sequence). CDR3: CASTPTTGAGANVLTF. The CDR3 DNA is TGTGCCAGTACTCCAACCACAGGGGCCGGGGCCAACGTCCTGACTTTC.

The chain has TRBV7-9 and TRBJ2-2; 9 bases are shared with TRBD2. The V gene end was trimmed by 2 bases and the J gene end by 2 bases; junction bases not matched to a gene: 9. Germline-derived CDR1 and CDR2 are SEHNR and FQNEAQ (reference sequence). The CDR3 has 18 amino acids. The CDR3 DNA is TGTGCCAGCAGCTTAAACCCCCTAGCGGGGCTTAACACCGGGGAGCTGTTTTTT. The encoded protein is CASSLNPLAGLNTGELFF.

This clone has just one count. The chain employs TRBV5-6 and TRBJ2-3; D may be TRBD2 (5 bases). Between the trimmed V and J ends, which lost 2 bases and 5 bases, there was a span of 15 bases. The CDR3 contains 15 residues. The germline CDR1 and CDR2 sequences are SGHDT and YYEEEE. CDR3 bases: TGTGCCAGCAGCTTTAGGGTAACAGAGGGAGATACGCAGTATTTT. Protein product: CASSFRVTEGDTQYF.

The chain uses TRBV5-1 and TRBJ2-1; D unclear. The germline CDR1 and CDR2 sequences are SGHRS and YFSETQ. V was cut by 7 bases and J by 6 bases, with 17 bases left in between. The CDR3 length is 14 residues. In DNA form, the CDR3 reads TGCGCCAGCGTCACAGCATCATTCCCCAATGAGCAGTTCTTC. Translation: CASVTASFPNEQFF.